The 19 T cell receptor beta chains reported below all come from one sample, sequenced in a study of cytotoxic CD8 clonotypes in ibrutinib-treated CLL. The method was immunoSEQ multiplex PCR; TCRdb's version includes in-frame clones alone and lacks a portion of them. Of roughly 200,000 clones listed, about three quarters were seen once; the top ten hold roughly 6.4%. The specimen comprised PBMCs, sampled after 12 months of ibrutinib treatment. Receptors originate from a human donor with chronic lymphocytic leukemia.

The V gene is TRBV5-1, the J gene TRBJ2-5; 10 bases fit TRBD1. V lost 7 bases, J lost 5 bases, and 11 bases stayed unmatched. The CDR3 runs to 15 residues. Germline V gene lookup returns CDR1 SGHRS and CDR2 YFSETQ. CDR3: CASGRDRGVGETQYF. CDR3 sequence (DNA): TGCGCCAGCGGCCGGGACAGGGGAGTAGGGGAGACCCAGTACTTC.

The chain joins TRBV7-3 to TRBJ2-5, with D maybe TRBD1 (6 bases). The germline V and J ends were trimmed by 6 bases and 3 bases, with 8 bases remaining between them. CDR1 is SGHTA and CDR2 is FQGTGA in the germline V gene. This CDR3 comprises 12 residues. The CDR3 region has the DNA TGTGCCAGCAGAGGACAGAAAGAGACCCAGTACTTC. The encoded protein is CASRGQKETQYF.

The chain is built from TRBV13 and TRBJ2-1, with D tentatively TRBD1 or TRBD2 (5 bases each). CDR3 length: 13 amino acids. Looked up from germline, CDR1 is PRHDT and CDR2 is FYEKMQ (reference sequence). V lost 8 bases, J lost 9 bases, and 17 bases lay in between. This CDR3 is CASSPGPTGEQFF. The CDR3 nucleotides read TGTGCCAGCTCGCCGGGACCCACCGGTGAGCAGTTCTTC.

This clone was seen at least ten times. CDR3 nucleotides: TGTGCCAGCAGCGTAGGACACAGGGCAACCCATGGCTACACCTTC. Protein sequence: CASSVGHRATHGYTF. J is TRBJ1-2 and V is TRBV9, with D tentatively TRBD1 (6 bases). The germline gives CDR1 SGDLS, CDR2 YYNGEE. This CDR3 is 15 amino acids long. Trimming pared 0 bases from V and 6 bases from J, leaving 15 bases between.

The chain carries TRBV9 and TRBJ2-7; 7 positions match TRBD1. Germline V gene data show CDR1 as SGDLS and CDR2 as YYNGEE. CDR3 length: 14 amino acids. The trim removed 4 bases at V and 1 base at J, leaving 5 bases unmatched. CDR3 sequence (DNA): TGTGCCAGCAGCCTACAGGGGACGTCCTACGAGCAGTACTTC. This sequence encodes CASSLQGTSYEQYF.

This chain joins TRBV25-1 and TRBJ1-1; TRBD1 matches 8 bases. V shed 3 bases and J 11 bases; nucleotides not matched to a gene: 14. Germline lookup yields CDR1 MGHDK and CDR2 SYGVNS. CDR3 length equals 15 residues. CDR3 sequence (DNA): TGTGCCAGCAGTGACCGAGACAGGGGACCGAAGTCGGCTTTCTTT. Amino acids: CASSDRDRGPKSAFF.

This chain joins TRBV18 and TRBJ2-5; 7 bases map to TRBD1. Looked up from germline, CDR1 is KGHSH and CDR2 is LQKENI. The CDR3 is 15 amino acids. Losses at the gene ends were 3 bases for V and 5 bases for J; bases not matched to a gene: 9. The CDR3 sequence: CASSPPTGFGETQYF. CDR3 in DNA: TGTGCCAGCTCACCCCCGACAGGGTTTGGGGAGACCCAGTACTTC.

This rearrangement joins TRBV6-5 to TRBJ1-2; 7 nucleotides match TRBD1. CDR3 length: 12 amino acids. V lost 6 bases, J lost 6 bases, and 4 bases stayed unmatched. Germline CDR1 reads MNHEY; CDR2 reads SVGAGI. The CDR3 nucleotides are TGTGCCAGCAGCCCGACAGGGAATGGCTACACCTTC. This codes for CASSPTGNGYTF.

The J gene is TRBJ1-5, the V gene TRBV6-5; D possibly corresponds to TRBD1 (6 bases). V was clipped by 6 bases and J by 4 bases, with 10 bases between them. This CDR3 region has 13 residues. Germline assignment: CDR1 MNHEY and CDR2 SVGAGI. In DNA, the CDR3 is TGTGCCAGCAGCAACAGGGAAAATCAGCCCCAGCATTTT. This translates into CASSNRENQPQHF.

The CDR3 nucleotides are TGTGCCAGCAGTTTAGGGGCAGGGCTGAACACTGAAGCTTTCTTT. Its protein is CASSLGAGLNTEAFF. The J gene is TRBJ1-1, the V gene TRBV27; the D gene is possibly TRBD1 (5 bases). Per the germline V gene, CDR1 is MNHEY and CDR2 is SMNVEV (reference sequence). V dropped 2 bases and J dropped 0 bases, with 10 bases sitting between them. This CDR3 comprises 15 residues.

The V gene is TRBV29-1, the J gene TRBJ2-1; D is possibly TRBD2 (6 bases). This CDR3 region has 11 residues. CDR1 and CDR2 (germline): SQVTM, ANQGSEA. V lost 3 bases and J lost 6, with 6 bases in between. The CDR3 region has the DNA TGCAGCGTTGACGGGAGCAATGAGCAGTTCTTC. This translates into CSVDGSNEQFF.

V usage is TRBV28 and J usage is TRBJ1-4; D not certain. CDR1 MDHEN and CDR2 SYDVKM come from the germline V gene. This CDR3 is built from 13 residues. Trimming removed 8 bases from V and 5 bases from J, with 12 bases in between. CDR3: CASLGPSNEKLFF. The CDR3 bases are TGTGCCAGCCTTGGTCCCTCAAATGAAAAACTGTTTTTT.

This rearrangement joins TRBV30 to TRBJ2-7; D possibly corresponds to TRBD1 (7 bases). From germline, CDR1 is GTSNPN and CDR2 SVGIG (reference sequence). The germline V and J ends were trimmed by 2 bases and 2 bases, with 22 bases remaining between them. CDR3 length: 17 residues. This chain's CDR3 is CAWSFSLLRDSPYEQYF. The CDR3 DNA reads TGTGCCTGGAGTTTCTCCCTATTGCGGGACAGTCCCTACGAGCAGTACTTC. The variable domain in full, with the rest retrieved from reference TRBV30 and TRBJ2-7, is SQTIHQWPATLVQPVGSPLSLECTVEGTSNPNLYWYRQAAGRGLQLLFYSVGIGQISSEVPQNLSASRPQDRQFILSSKKLLLSDSGFYLCAWSFSLLRDSPYEQYFGPGTRLTVT.

The chain is built from TRBV5-1 and TRBJ1-3, with D possibly matching TRBD1 (5 bases). Trimming removed 0 bases from V and 2 bases from J, with 9 bases in between. From germline, CDR1 is SGHRS and CDR2 YFSETQ. This CDR3 region has 15 residues. In DNA, the CDR3 is TGCGCCAGCAGCTTGGCAGGGCAAACTGGAAACACCATATATTTT. It translates to CASSLAGQTGNTIYF.

The rearrangement joins TRBV28 to TRBJ2-3; unclear D gene. V was pared by 5 bases and J by 2 bases, with 8 bases between. The V gene's germline CDR1 is MDHEN and CDR2 SYDVKM. This CDR3 is 13 amino acids long. CDR3 loop: CASSPQFTDTQYF. The CDR3 DNA follows: TGTGCCAGCAGTCCACAATTCACAGATACGCAGTATTTT.

V gene TRBV6-6 combines with J gene TRBJ1-2, with D possibly being TRBD1 (5 bases). CDR1 is MNHNY, CDR2 SVGAGI, per germline (reference sequence). The V gene lost 8 bases and the J gene lost 3 bases, with 19 bases spanning the gap. This CDR3 is 15 amino acids long. CDR3 amino acids: CASPTPRGSDYGYTF. CDR3 bases: TGTGCCAGCCCTACTCCTCGGGGGTCGGACTATGGCTACACCTTC.

J is TRBJ2-3 and V is TRBV25-1, with D possibly being TRBD1 or TRBD2 (6 bases each). The CDR3 runs to 13 residues. Deletions cut 6 bases from V and 3 bases from J, with 10 bases between. The germline V gene has CDR1 MGHDK and CDR2 SYGVNS. In DNA, the CDR3 is TGTGCCAGCAGGGACAGCGGGACAGATACGCAGTATTTT. Residues: CASRDSGTDTQYF.

The gene calls are TRBV11-2 and TRBJ2-7; no firm D call. The V and J ends lost 1 base and 6 bases respectively, with 13 bases between them. CDR3 length: 14 amino acids. Germline values: CDR1 SGHAT, CDR2 FQNNGV. The CDR3 loop is CASSLVQWGFEQYF. CDR3 in DNA: TGTGCCAGCAGCTTAGTACAGTGGGGTTTCGAGCAGTACTTC.

Notes on this clone: The same CDR3 is also encoded by other DNA sequences in this sample. The chain has TRBV6-5 and TRBJ2-2; D is undetermined. This CDR3 has 12 amino acids. Trimming cost V 0 bases and J 5 bases, with 1 base left between them. Germline V CDR1 and CDR2: MNHEY, SVGAGI. The CDR3 is CASSYSTGELFF. Written as DNA, the CDR3 is TGTGCCAGCAGTTACTCGACCGGGGAGCTGTTTTTT.